What follows are 22 T cell receptor beta chains derived from one specimen sequenced in a study of regulatory T cells in long-lasting Graves disease. Through Arm-PCR of CDR3 regions and iRepertoire HTBI primers, TCR beta libraries were built. A single record per CDR3 protein comes from TCRdb applying MiXCR to the multiplex PCR reads. This sample has hundreds of thousands of distinct CDR3 sequences, with 20% to 25% found just once. Specified time point: persistent/refractory GD, antithyroid drugs over 5 years with positive TRAb. The authors made the TCR library using RNA they extracted from PBMCs. This specimen was peripheral blood mononuclear cells (PBMCs), taken when the disease was refractory, from a patient treated with antithyroid drugs. The receptors here all came from a female donor with Graves disease.

Points on this clonotype: Sequence at one end of the junction differs from germline and may be a read error. J is TRBJ1-4 and V is TRBV6-4; 9 bases align to TRBD1. The germline V gene encodes CDR1 MRHNA and CDR2 SNTAGT. The CDR3 extends over 15 amino acids. The CDR3 DNA follows: TGTGCCAGCAGTTACTCGGGACAGGGTGGAGAAAAACTGTTTTTT. As protein: CASSYSGQGGEKLFF.

This clonotype occurred many times. The chain uses TRBV11-1 and TRBJ2-5; possibly TRBD2 for D (6 bases). V dropped 6 bases and J dropped 1 base, with 18 bases sitting between them. The CDR3 runs to 16 residues. Germline V gene sequence: CDR1 SGHAT, CDR2 FQDESV (reference sequence). CDR3: CASRGRGTQGQETQYF. CDR3 DNA: TGTGCCAGCAGGGGCCGGGGGACCCAGGGCCAAGAGACCCAGTACTTC.

In its sample, this clonotype was seen a few times. The CDR3 DNA follows: TGTGCCAGCAGTTCCGCGACAGGGGGCGGAACGGAGACCCAGTACTTC. Its translation: CASSSATGGGTETQYF. The rearrangement uses TRBV6-2 or TRBV6-3 and TRBJ2-5, with 10 bases matching TRBD1. The CDR3 runs to 16 residues. Looked up from germline, CDR1 is MNHEY and CDR2 is SVGEGT. V lost 4 bases to trimming and J lost 5 bases; unmatched junction nucleotides: 10.

This clonotype was seen repeatedly, ten times or more. This sequence joins TRBV6-1 and TRBJ1-5; D gene unclear. The CDR3 contains 13 residues. V was pared by 8 bases and J by 0 bases, with 8 bases between. Germline lookup yields CDR1 MNHNS and CDR2 SASEGT. In DNA, the CDR3 is TGTGCCAGCGTGAGGCATAGCAATCAGCCCCAGCATTTT. Translating it yields CASVRHSNQPQHF.

This clonotype was observed a few times. This chain links TRBV6-1 with TRBJ1-2; D is ambiguous. Trimming took off 7 bases at V and 4 bases at J, with 10 bases between the two ends. Germline-derived CDR1 and CDR2 are MNHNS and SASEGT. The CDR3 has 12 amino acids. In nucleotides, the CDR3 is TGTGCCAGCACCGAGGTCGGCTATGGCTACACCTTC. Encoded protein: CASTEVGYGYTF.

The rearrangement links TRBV20-1 to TRBJ2-7; 16 bases are shared with TRBD2. Germline assignment: CDR1 DFQATT and CDR2 SNEGSKA (reference sequence). CDR3 length: 20 amino acids. The junction had 15 bases not matched to a gene; V was cut back by 0 bases and J by 4 bases. This chain's CDR3 is CSARDPGEPGLAGGTYEQYF. The CDR3 coding sequence is TGCAGTGCTAGAGATCCAGGGGAACCGGGACTAGCGGGAGGGACATACGAGCAGTACTTC.

Many counts were recorded for this clonotype. The V gene is TRBV28, the J gene TRBJ1-6, with D tentatively TRBD1 (5 bases). Per germline, CDR1 MDHEN and CDR2 SYDVKM. The V gene lost 4 bases and the J gene lost 0 bases, with 10 bases spanning the gap. This CDR3 is built from 16 residues. The chain's CDR3 is CASSSEGSSYNSPLHF. DNA of the CDR3: TGTGCCAGCAGTTCGGAGGGGAGCTCCTATAATTCACCCCTCCACTTT.

This clonotype was seen only a few times. The rearrangement uses TRBV15 and TRBJ2-7, with TRBD1 identical over 9 bases. With 8 bases clipped from V and 5 bases from J, the junction kept 7 bases outside the gene matches. The CDR3 extends over 13 amino acids. Germline CDR1 is LNHNV and CDR2 is YYDKDF (reference sequence). This CDR3 reads CATAGTGPHEQYF. The CDR3 DNA reads TGTGCCACCGCCGGGACAGGGCCCCACGAGCAGTACTTC.

This clonotype was recorded a few times. This chain links TRBV20-1 with TRBJ1-4, with D possibly being TRBD1 (6 bases). V lost 5 bases to trimming and J lost 0 bases, with 10 bases between them. Germline V gene sequence: CDR1 DFQATT, CDR2 SNEGSKA (reference sequence). The CDR3 loop spans 14 amino acids. CDR3 in amino acids: CSALDRPTNEKLFF. The CDR3 nucleotides read TGCAGTGCTTTAGACAGGCCAACTAATGAAAAACTGTTTTTT.

This clonotype was recorded at least ten times. The chain is built from TRBV28 and TRBJ1-2; no clear D gene. V dropped 6 bases and J dropped 7 bases, with 15 bases sitting between them. The CDR3 runs 13 residues. CDR1 and CDR2 from the germline V gene are MDHEN and SYDVKM. In DNA form, the CDR3 reads TGTGCCAGCAGCTCACCAGCGGTTTTTGGCTACACCTTC. It encodes CASSSPAVFGYTF.

In this sample, this clonotype turned up many times. The genes are TRBV10-3 and TRBJ1-4, with D possibly being TRBD1 (5 bases). The CDR3 has 14 residues. Germline V lookup: CDR1 ENHRY, CDR2 SYGVKD. V gave up 2 bases and J gave up 6 bases, with 10 bases separating them. CDR3 nucleotide sequence: TGTGCCATCAGTGAGGACAGCTCGGATGAAAAACTGTTTTTT. Amino acids: CAISEDSSDEKLFF.

The chain uses TRBV7-8 and TRBJ2-1; possible D gene TRBD2, 6 bases. Germline CDR1 is SGHVS and CDR2 is FQNEAQ. Trimming shortened V by 8 bases and J by 0 bases, and 11 bases separated the two germline ends. The CDR3 spans 14 residues. The CDR3: CASLRGGSYNEQFF. The CDR3 DNA follows: TGTGCCAGCTTGCGGGGCGGCTCCTACAATGAGCAGTTCTTC.

This clonotype was counted only a few times. The V and J genes are TRBV6-1 and TRBJ1-2; the match to TRBD1 covers 7 bases. J was trimmed by 4 bases and V by 7 bases; bases with no gene match: 12. The CDR3 runs 15 residues. Germline loops: CDR1 MNHNS, CDR2 SASEGT. CDR3 nucleotide sequence: TGTGCCAGCATGATAGAAGGGACAGCCTTCTATGGCTACACCTTC. Its translation is CASMIEGTAFYGYTF.

The rearrangement uses TRBV6-5 and TRBJ2-2, with D perhaps being TRBD1 or TRBD2 (5 bases each). From germline, CDR1 is MNHEY and CDR2 SVGAGI. V shed 4 bases and J shed 5 bases, with 14 bases lying between them. The CDR3 totals 15 residues. The CDR3 nucleotides read TGTGCCAGCAGTTTATTCAGGGAGAGGACCGGGGAGCTGTTTTTT. This translates into CASSLFRERTGELFF.

The chain recombines TRBV7-2 with TRBJ2-7; the match to TRBD1 covers 7 bases. V lost 1 base, J lost 7 bases, and 19 bases stayed unmatched. Germline V CDR1 and CDR2: SGHTA, FQGNSA. This CDR3 is 18 amino acids long. The DNA for the CDR3 is TGTGCCAGCAGCTTAGTCAGTCGGCTAGTTGAGGCCAGGGGGGAGCAGTACTTC. Translation: CASSLVSRLVEARGEQYF.

V and J are TRBV10-3 and TRBJ2-7, with D maybe TRBD2 (6 bases). Germline V lookup: CDR1 ENHRY, CDR2 SYGVKD. The CDR3 contains 13 residues. Between the trimmed V and J ends, which lost 5 bases and 2 bases, there was a span of 10 bases. CDR3: CAISSGEAYEQYF. The CDR3 DNA follows: TGTGCCATCAGTAGTGGGGAGGCCTACGAGCAGTACTTC.

Concerning this clonotype: This sequence may be a read error, since a much larger clone differs from it by one base. The chain employs TRBV2 and TRBJ1-4, with D perhaps matching TRBD1 (5 bases). Germline lookup yields CDR1 SNHLY and CDR2 FYNNEI. The CDR3 has 14 amino acids. This chain's CDR3 is CASSEKGRNEELFF. The CDR3 region has the DNA TGTGCCAGCAGTGAGAAGGGACGAAATGAAGAACTGTTTTTT. Together with reference TRBV2 and TRBJ1-4, the CDR3 gives the full variable domain: EPEVTQTPSHQVTQMGQEVILRCVPISNHLYFYWYRQILGQKVEFLVSFYNNEISEKSEIFDDQFSVERPDGSNFTLKIRSTKLEDSAMYFCASSEKGRNEELFFGSGTQLSVL.

Worth noting for this clonotype: A much larger clone is a single base away; this may be a read error. In DNA, the CDR3 is TGTGCCAGCGGTTTCAATCAGCCCCAGAATTTT. Encoded protein: CASGFNQPQNF. The V call is TRBV27, the J call TRBJ1-5; the D is unclear. The V gene's germline CDR1 is MNHEY and CDR2 SMNVEV (reference sequence). This CDR3 comprises 11 residues.

Ten or more counts support this clonotype. The chain joins TRBV6-1 to TRBJ1-6; D is unresolved. Trimming stripped 7 bases from V and 0 bases from J, with 10 bases between. The CDR3 extends over 15 amino acids. Germline values: CDR1 MNHNS, CDR2 SASEGT. As DNA, the CDR3 is TGTGCCAGCATCCCCGCCAGCTCCTATAATTCACCCCTCCACTTT. It is translated as CASIPASSYNSPLHF.

This sequence joins TRBV27 and TRBJ1-6; possibly TRBD1 for D (6 bases). Germline CDR1 is MNHEY and CDR2 is SMNVEV (reference sequence). V lost 0 bases, J lost 4 bases, and 10 bases lay in between. CDR3 length: 16 residues. The CDR3 DNA is TGTGCCAGCAGTTTATCGGGGACATTGTATAATTCACCCCTCCACTTT. It encodes CASSLSGTLYNSPLHF.

In this sample, this clonotype turned up once. The V call is TRBV27, the J call TRBJ2-7; D may be TRBD1 or TRBD2 (5 bases each). The CDR3 covers 14 residues. Trimming stripped 6 bases from V and 3 bases from J, with 15 bases between. Germline CDR1 and CDR2: MNHEY and SMNVEV (reference sequence). The CDR3 bases are TGTGCCAGCAGCCTAACGAATGGGGGCTACGAGCAGTACTTC. This codes for CASSLTNGGYEQYF.

This clonotype was found many times. In DNA form, the CDR3 reads TGTGCCAGCAGGGATCAGACAGGGACTTCACCCCTCCACTTT. It encodes CASRDQTGTSPLHF. V usage is TRBV12-3 or TRBV12-4 and J usage is TRBJ1-6; 7 nucleotides match TRBD1. The CDR3 covers 14 residues. Trimming took 6 bases from V and 9 from J; bases not matched to a gene: 8.